This T cell receptor beta chain came from a study of blood T cell repertoires in COVID-19. Clones were read by immunoSEQ multiplex PCR, and TCRdb kept only the in-frame ones, dropping some. The sample holds 140,000 to 150,000 clones, approximately 80% seen once. The germline V and J ends were trimmed by 6 bases and 4 bases, with 7 bases remaining between them. CDR3 length: 11 amino acids. The germline V gene encodes CDR1 LNHDA and CDR2 SQIVND (reference sequence). Sequenced: peripheral blood. This sequence joins TRBV19 and TRBJ2-7; D may be TRBD2 (6 bases). The TCR originated in a man aged 60-69 years with active or convalescent COVID-19. The CDR3 sequence is CASSRGYEQYF. The CDR3 bases are TGTGCCAGTAGCCGGGGGTACGAGCAGTACTTC.